This T cell receptor (beta chain) was observed in a study of blood T cell repertoires in COVID-19. Study at large: The origin of the acute and convalescent COVID-19 samples was the United States, Italy and Spain. From T cells, B-cell-depleted T cells, or PBMCs came the material, which was cDNA or gDNA.

The CDR3 covers 12 residues. Germline V gene lookup returns CDR1 LGHDT and CDR2 YNNKEL (reference sequence). With 4 bases removed from V and 2 bases from J, the gap between germline ends came to 6 bases. How the authors handled the data: The authors estimated nucleated cell counts from reference gene primer amplification. TCRdb keeps only in-frame clones here, not all; method: immunoSEQ multiplex PCR. V, J and clone size are taken as reported in that table, and D and trimming were inferred from the DNA itself. The table lists about 70,000 clones, more than 75% of them singletons, with 1.1% to 1.5% in the top ten.

The receptor was derived from a human donor in a cohort sampled during active COVID-19. The chain recombines TRBV3-1 (or the pseudogene TRBV3-2) with TRBJ2-7; D not certain. The source material was peripheral blood. CDR3 in amino acids: CASSPGTYEQYF. DNA for the CDR3: TGTGCCAGCAGCCCGGGTACCTACGAGCAGTACTTC.